This TCR beta chain was found in a study of blood T cell repertoires in COVID-19. The overall study: COVID-19 samples, acute and convalescent, were from the United States, Italy and Spain. T cells, B-cell-depleted T cells, or PBMCs supplied cDNA or gDNA.

Clones were read by immunoSEQ multiplex PCR, and TCRdb kept only the in-frame ones, dropping some. This sample has some 150,000 clones, with around nine tenths found just once. The length of the CDR3 is 13 residues. Germline assignment: CDR1 SGHNT and CDR2 YYREEE (reference sequence). The V end lost 2 bases, the J end lost 7 bases, and 10 bases lay between the germline ends. The sequencing sample was made of peripheral blood. V gene TRBV5-4 combines with J gene TRBJ2-1; weak D call: TRBD1 (5 bases). This TCR was recovered from a man aged 65-85 years with acute or convalescent COVID-19. CDR3 loop: CASSLDSENEQFF. The DNA of the CDR3 is TGTGCCAGCAGCTTAGACAGTGAGAATGAGCAGTTCTTC.